A single sample gave rise to the 13 T cell receptor beta chains below, sequenced in a study of shared T cell receptors in the human thymus. Using immunoSEQ multiplex PCR, the repertoire was profiled, and TCRdb retains in-frame clones only, with some absent. The sample comprises under 850,000 clones, approximately 90% of which are singletons, and around 0.0099% rests with the top ten. These sequences were also reported in another study, on human thymus T cells.

Sample: thymocytes. These receptor sequences come from a boy less than two years old with a congenital heart defect.

This chain links TRBV19 with TRBJ2-7; 11 bases align to TRBD2. V was clipped by 3 bases and J by 6 bases; unmatched bases: 7. The CDR3 length is 15 residues. In germline, CDR1 is LNHDA, CDR2 SQIVND (reference sequence). The CDR3 DNA follows: TGTGCCAGTAGTATCGAACTAGCGGGAGACCCCGAGCAGTACTTC. Its protein product is CASSIELAGDPEQYF.

This chain links TRBV5-4 with TRBJ1-1, with 8 positions matching TRBD1. Germline V gene data show CDR1 as SGHNT and CDR2 as YYREEE (reference sequence). The CDR3 sequence is 15 residues long. With 3 bases clipped from V and 4 bases from J, the junction kept 8 bases outside the gene matches. In nucleotides, the CDR3 is TGTGCCAGCAGCTCCGACAGGGGAGGCGGCACTGAAGCTTTCTTT. Its translation is CASSSDRGGGTEAFF. Supplemented by reference TRBV5-4 and TRBJ1-1, the full variable domain reads ETGVTQSPTHLIKTRGQQVTLRCSSQSGHNTVSWYQQALGQGPQFIFQYYREEENGRGNFPPRFSGLQFPNYSSELNVNALELDDSALYLCASSSDRGGGTEAFFGQGTRLTVV.

The chain recombines TRBV12-5 with TRBJ1-2, with TRBD1 matching 7 bases. Trimming at V came to 0 bases and at J to 3 bases, leaving 7 bases not matched to a gene. CDR1 is LGHNT, CDR2 FRNRAP, per germline. The CDR3 runs to 16 residues. The CDR3 DNA sequence: TGTGCTAGTGGTTTGGTACCCCCCGGACAGGACTATGGCTACACCTTC. The encoded protein is CASGLVPPGQDYGYTF.

The CDR3 sequence is CASSPRLPRHEQYF. The CDR3 region has the DNA TGTGCCAGCAGTCCCCGACTACCTCGCCACGAGCAGTACTTC. V usage is TRBV27 and J usage is TRBJ2-7; TRBD2 might be the D (5 bases). Germline V gives CDR1 MNHEY, CDR2 SMNVEV (reference sequence). The CDR3 has 14 amino acids. Deletions cut 5 bases from V and 5 bases from J, with 16 bases between.

V usage is TRBV4-3 and J usage is TRBJ1-3, with D hard to call. Trimming left V 0 bases short and J 1 base short, with 19 bases between. CDR3 length equals 19 residues. Looked up from germline, CDR1 is LGHNA and CDR2 is YSLEER. CDR3 DNA sequence: TGCGCCAGCAGCCAAGATCGGCGGAGGGCTACGGGTTCTGGAAACACCATATATTTT. It encodes CASSQDRRRATGSGNTIYF.

DNA for the CDR3: TGTGCCAGTAGTATAGATGAGAGCGGGAGAGGGTACAATGAGCAGTTCTTC. Translated: CASSIDESGRGYNEQFF. V usage is TRBV19 and J usage is TRBJ2-1; TRBD2 aligns across 8 bases. V shed 0 bases and J 4 bases; nucleotides not matched to a gene: 8. Per germline, CDR1 LNHDA and CDR2 SQIVND (reference sequence). The CDR3 length is 17 residues.

J is TRBJ1-4 and V is TRBV27; the D is unclear. Trimming removed 8 bases at V and 6 bases at J, with 10 bases between. The germline CDR1 and CDR2 sequences are MNHEY and SMNVEV (reference sequence). CDR3 length: 12 amino acids. For the CDR3, the DNA is TGTGCCAGCCTAGGTCCGGATGAAAAACTGTTTTTT. Translation: CASLGPDEKLFF.

The V and J genes are TRBV11-2 and TRBJ2-7, with no clear D. Germline loops: CDR1 SGHAT, CDR2 FQNNGV. V lost 6 bases and J lost 0, with 12 bases in between. This CDR3 region has 14 residues. The CDR3 spells CASRVSAHSYEQYF. The DNA for the CDR3 is TGTGCCAGCAGAGTTAGTGCCCACTCCTACGAGCAGTACTTC.

The chain couples TRBV14 to TRBJ2-4; D gene uncertain. Germline V gene lookup returns CDR1 SGHDN and CDR2 FVKESK. This CDR3 has 16 residues. Trimming left V 3 bases short and J 0 bases short, with 12 bases between. CDR3 in amino acids: CASSHGRQVAKNIQYF. CDR3 in DNA: TGTGCCAGCAGCCATGGCAGGCAGGTAGCCAAAAACATTCAGTACTTC.

The genes are TRBV7-9 and TRBJ2-3, with D tentatively TRBD1 (8 bases). V lost 4 bases and J 11 bases, leaving 31 bases between the germline ends. Germline V CDR1 and CDR2: SEHNR, FQNEAQ (reference sequence). This CDR3 region has 18 residues. The CDR3 region is CASSSWTGRAGDPKRQYF. The CDR3 bases are TGTGCCAGCAGCTCATGGACAGGGCGGGCGGGAGATCCAAAAAGGCAGTATTTT.

CDR3 nucleotides: TGTGCCAGCAGTTCCGCGGACTTAGCGGGCACCTACGAGCAGTACTTC. Its protein is CASSSADLAGTYEQYF. The gene calls are TRBV27 and TRBJ2-7, with 7 bases lining up with TRBD2. The CDR3 length is 16 residues. CDR1 is MNHEY, CDR2 SMNVEV, per germline (reference sequence). Trimming took 4 bases from V and 2 from J; bases not matched to a gene: 11.

This rearrangement joins TRBV5-5 to TRBJ2-7; 8 positions agree with TRBD1. Looked up from germline, CDR1 is SGHKS and CDR2 is YYEKEE (reference sequence). J gave up 4 bases and V 4 bases, and 7 bases lay outside the gene matches. The CDR3 is made up of 14 amino acids. The CDR3 loop reads CASSGQGEEYEQYF. The CDR3 region has the DNA TGTGCCAGCAGCGGACAGGGAGAGGAATACGAGCAGTACTTC.

The gene calls are TRBV9 and TRBJ2-7, with a tentative D call TRBD1 (5 bases). This CDR3 region has 15 residues. The germline V gene encodes CDR1 SGDLS and CDR2 YYNGEE. The V end was cut by 3 bases, the J end by 0 bases, with 13 bases between. The CDR3 nucleotides are TGTGCCAGCAGCGCCTCGGTACAGGTCTCCTACGAGCAGTACTTC. Translating gives CASSASVQVSYEQYF.